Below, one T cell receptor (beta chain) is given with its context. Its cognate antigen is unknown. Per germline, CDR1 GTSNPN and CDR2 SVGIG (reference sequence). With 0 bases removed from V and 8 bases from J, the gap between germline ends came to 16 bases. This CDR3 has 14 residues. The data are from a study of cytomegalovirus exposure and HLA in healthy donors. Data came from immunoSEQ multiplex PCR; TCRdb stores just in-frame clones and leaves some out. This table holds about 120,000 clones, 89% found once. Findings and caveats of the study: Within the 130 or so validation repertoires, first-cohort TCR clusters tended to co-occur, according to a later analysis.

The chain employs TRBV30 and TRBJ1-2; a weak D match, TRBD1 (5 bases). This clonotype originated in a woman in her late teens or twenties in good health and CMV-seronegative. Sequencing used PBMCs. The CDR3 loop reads CAWSVRTAGEGYTF. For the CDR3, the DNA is TGTGCCTGGAGTGTACGGACCGCGGGGGAAGGCTACACCTTC.